The 26 T cell receptor beta chains below were found in one sample sequenced in a study of radiotherapy plus CTLA-4 blockade in lung cancer. The repertoire was sequenced with immunoSEQ multiplex PCR; TCRdb's copy has only in-frame clones and lacks some. The sample includes about 70,000 clones, approximately 79% of them seen just once. Sequencing used peripheral blood, obtained from a patient treated with radiotherapy plus ipilimumab. The receptors originated from a human donor with non-small cell lung cancer whose response to radiotherapy plus ipilimumab could not be evaluated. Some clones in this sample may be carry-over from other donors' samples.

This chain connects TRBV5-4 to TRBJ2-3; D is possibly TRBD2 (7 bases). This CDR3 has 17 residues. CDR1 and CDR2 from the germline V gene are SGHNT and YYREEE (reference sequence). The germline V and J ends were trimmed by 4 bases and 1 base, with 19 bases remaining between them. CDR3 residues: CASSPWAGGGGTDTQYF. CDR3 nucleotides: TGTGCCAGCAGCCCCTGGGCGGGCGGGGGCGGCACAGATACGCAGTATTTT.

The genes are TRBV5-4 and TRBJ2-5; 8 positions agree with TRBD2. Unmatched junction bases numbered 15, after V lost 0 bases and J lost 5 bases. Germline assignment: CDR1 SGHNT and CDR2 YYREEE (reference sequence). CDR3 length: 18 amino acids. CDR3 in DNA: TGTGCCAGCAGCTTGGGATTCGTGGGGCGGGGGGTCCGGGAGACCCAGTACTTC. This encodes CASSLGFVGRGVRETQYF.

This chain links TRBV5-1 with TRBJ1-2, with D maybe TRBD1 (6 bases). This CDR3 spans 13 amino acids. V shed 4 bases and J shed 5 bases, with 12 bases lying between them. The germline CDR1 and CDR2 sequences are SGHRS and YFSETQ. This CDR3 is CASSPQGQYGYTF. The DNA for the CDR3 is TGCGCCAGCAGCCCTCAGGGGCAGTATGGCTACACCTTC.

This clone was seen just once. This sequence joins TRBV29-1 and TRBJ2-1; 12 nucleotides agree with TRBD2. The V gene's germline CDR1 is SQVTM and CDR2 ANQGSEA. The trim removed 4 bases at V and 9 bases at J, leaving 10 bases unmatched. There are 15 residues in the CDR3. The CDR3 loop reads CSVAGPSGGAGEQFF. CDR3 sequence (DNA): TGCAGCGTTGCGGGGCCTAGCGGGGGGGCCGGTGAGCAGTTCTTC.

This clone was observed a few times. The chain combines TRBV7-2 with TRBJ2-7; 7 bases match TRBD2. The CDR3 has 15 residues. The ends lost 5 bases at V and 0 bases at J; junction bases unmatched: 7. The germline gives CDR1 SGHTA, CDR2 FQGNSA. In nucleotides, the CDR3 is TGTGCCAGCAGCACTTGGGACTATTTCTCCTACGAGCAGTACTTC. This translates into CASSTWDYFSYEQYF.

This clone came up a few times. The chain combines TRBV4-3 with TRBJ1-2; D possibly corresponds to TRBD1 (5 bases). Germline CDR1 LGHNA, CDR2 YSLEER. CDR3 length: 15 residues. The germline V and J ends were trimmed by 0 bases and 8 bases, with 16 bases remaining between them. The CDR3 loop reads CASSQDRSRAAGYTF. CDR3 DNA: TGCGCCAGCAGCCAAGATAGAAGCAGGGCGGCCGGCTACACCTTC.

The V call is TRBV4-3, the J call TRBJ1-2, with 7 bases aligning to TRBD1. CDR3 length: 13 amino acids. With 2 bases clipped from V and 8 bases from J, the junction kept 5 bases outside the gene matches. Per the germline V gene, CDR1 is LGHNA and CDR2 is YSLEER. CDR3 loop: CASSQQTGYGYTF. The CDR3 DNA sequence: TGCGCCAGCAGCCAACAGACAGGGTACGGCTACACCTTC.

The CDR3 spells CASSWAPPGQGADTQYF. CDR3 sequence (DNA): TGCGCCAGCAGCTGGGCCCCACCGGGACAGGGGGCGGATACGCAGTATTTT. The chain uses TRBV5-1 and TRBJ2-3; 12 bases map to TRBD1. This CDR3 has 17 amino acids. Germline V gene sequence: CDR1 SGHRS, CDR2 YFSETQ. Trimming cost V 3 bases and J 6 bases; bases outside gene matches: 11.

This chain links TRBV19 with TRBJ2-3; a weak D match, TRBD1 (6 bases). The V gene lost 11 bases and the J gene lost 2 bases, with 17 bases spanning the gap. The CDR3 runs to 14 residues. Germline V gene lookup returns CDR1 LNHDA and CDR2 SQIVND (reference sequence). In nucleotides, the CDR3 is TGTGCCTCCTCGGACAGCAGATTCACAGATACGCAGTATTTT. Its translation is CASSDSRFTDTQYF.

The genes are TRBV6-5 and TRBJ2-5; D remains ambiguous. The tail of the sequence fits TRBJ2-7 better, so the J call may be wrong. CDR3 length: 16 residues. CDR1 MNHEY and CDR2 SVGAGI come from the germline V gene. CDR3 DNA: TGTGCCAGCAGTTACTCTTGGGCTTCTCTGGCCTACGAGCAGTACTTC. The encoded protein is CASSYSWASLAYEQYF.

This sequence joins TRBV4-1 and TRBJ2-6; 8 positions match TRBD2. V shed 0 bases, J shed 0 bases, and the junction held 4 bases outside the gene matches. CDR3 length: 18 residues. The germline V gene has CDR1 MGHRA and CDR2 YSYEKL. CDR3 amino acids: CASSQDAGGPSGANVLTF. As DNA, the CDR3 is TGCGCCAGCAGCCAAGATGCGGGAGGACCCTCTGGGGCCAACGTCCTGACTTTC.

This clone was found once. The gene calls are TRBV10-2 and TRBJ1-4; D not certain. The germline V and J ends were trimmed by 3 bases and 5 bases, with 22 bases remaining between them. There are 18 residues in the CDR3. Germline lookup yields CDR1 WSHSY and CDR2 SAAADI. The CDR3 nucleotides are TGCGCCAGCAGTGAAAGTGTGAGAAGACTTAGCCTAAATGAAAAACTGTTTTTT. Amino acids: CASSESVRRLSLNEKLFF.

The chain is built from TRBV19 and TRBJ2-2, with 8 bases lining up with TRBD2. V trimming: 5 bases; J trimming: 0 bases; junction bases outside the gene matches: 2. Germline CDR1 is LNHDA and CDR2 is SQIVND (reference sequence). This CDR3 region has 15 residues. For the CDR3, the DNA is TGTGCCAGTAGTGTACTAGCGGCGAACACCGGGGAGCTGTTTTTT. Translating it yields CASSVLAANTGELFF. Complete variable domain (other parts from reference TRBV19 and TRBJ2-2): DGGITQSPKYLFRKEGQNVTLSCEQNLNHDAMYWYRQDPGQGLRLIYYSQIVNDFQKGDIAEGYSVSREKKESFPLTVTSAQKNPTAFYLCASSVLAANTGELFFGEGSRLTVL.

J is TRBJ2-2 and V is TRBV7-3, with a weak D call TRBD2 (5 bases). This CDR3 contains 18 residues. CDR1 and CDR2 (germline): SGHTA, FQGTGA. V was pared by 4 bases and J by 1 base, with 19 bases between. This chain's CDR3 is CASSSSGVRAQNTGELFF. The CDR3 bases are TGTGCCAGCAGCTCCTCCGGGGTGAGGGCCCAGAACACCGGGGAGCTGTTTTTT.

The chain joins TRBV5-4 to TRBJ2-3; TRBD2 matches at 13 bases. The CDR3 runs 16 residues. The ends lost 3 bases at V and 5 bases at J; junction bases unmatched: 6. The germline V gene has CDR1 SGHNT and CDR2 YYREEE (reference sequence). Here the CDR3 reads CASSSRLAGGIDTQYF. The CDR3 DNA reads as TGTGCCAGCAGCTCCCGACTAGCGGGGGGAATAGATACGCAGTATTTT.

The chain is built from TRBV5-1 and TRBJ2-7; 7 bases fit TRBD1. Germline CDR1 and CDR2: SGHRS and YFSETQ. The CDR3 length is 17 residues. V was pared by 0 bases and J by 2 bases, with 11 bases of the junction left unmatched. The CDR3 DNA reads TGCGCCAGCAGCTTGGCCGGGACAGAACTCTTAACCTACGAGCAGTACTTC. It encodes CASSLAGTELLTYEQYF. Looking up the rest from reference TRBV5-1 and TRBJ2-7 gives the full variable domain: KAGVTQTPRYLIKTRGQQVTLSCSPISGHRSVSWYQQTPGQGLQFLFEYFSETQRNKGNFPGRFSGRQFSNSRSEMNVSTLELGDSALYLCASSLAGTELLTYEQYFGPGTRLTVT.

This chain links TRBV5-6 with TRBJ2-7, with 9 bases aligning to TRBD1. The CDR3 extends over 15 amino acids. Trimming cost V 3 bases and J 1 base; bases outside gene matches: 5. Germline CDR1 and CDR2: SGHDT and YYEEEE. The CDR3 sequence is CASSWGTGISYEQYF. CDR3 DNA: TGTGCCAGCAGCTGGGGGACAGGGATTTCCTACGAGCAGTACTTC.

The rearrangement uses TRBV9 and TRBJ2-5; possibly TRBD2 for D (7 bases). From germline, CDR1 is SGDLS and CDR2 YYNGEE. This CDR3 region has 16 residues. V lost 3 bases and J 3 bases, leaving 18 bases between the germline ends. CDR3 amino acids: CASSGGGAGLEETQYF. The CDR3, as DNA: TGTGCCAGCAGCGGGGGGGGCGCGGGTTTAGAAGAGACCCAGTACTTC.

This chain joins TRBV7-6 and TRBJ2-5; D uncertain. Per the germline V gene, CDR1 is SGHVS and CDR2 is FNYEAQ. CDR3 size: 14 residues. V lost 1 base and J lost 1, with 7 bases in between. CDR3 sequence (DNA): TGTGCCAGCAGCTTAGTGGCCTCCCAAGAGACCCAGTACTTC. Translated, it gives CASSLVASQETQYF.

The CDR3 is CASSMTPTSGGSDTQYF. The CDR3 bases are TGTGCCAGTAGTATGACCCCAACTAGCGGGGGGTCAGATACGCAGTATTTT. The chain carries TRBV19 and TRBJ2-3, with 12 bases identical to TRBD2. J gave up 4 bases and V 3 bases, and 8 bases lay outside the gene matches. CDR3 length equals 17 residues. Germline CDR1 and CDR2: LNHDA and SQIVND (reference sequence).

The V and J genes are TRBV2 and TRBJ2-5; 13 nucleotides line up with TRBD2. The germline gives CDR1 SNHLY, CDR2 FYNNEI. The trim removed 3 bases at V and 5 bases at J, leaving 6 bases unmatched. The CDR3 has 16 amino acids. CDR3 protein: CASSDPLAGGRETQYF. The CDR3 DNA reads as TGTGCCAGCAGTGACCCACTAGCGGGGGGGCGGGAGACCCAGTACTTC.

For this clone: Different DNA sequences within this sample yield the same CDR3. V usage is TRBV5-1 and J usage is TRBJ1-1; the D gene is possibly TRBD1 (6 bases). Germline V lookup: CDR1 SGHRS, CDR2 YFSETQ. The CDR3 covers 14 residues. V was pared by 0 bases and J by 4 bases, with 10 bases between. CDR3 DNA: TGCGCCAGCAGCTTGGACAGGGTGCCCACTGAAGCTTTCTTT. This gives the protein CASSLDRVPTEAFF.

V and J are TRBV9 and TRBJ2-3; 11 bases agree with TRBD2. Trimming at V came to 0 bases and at J to 0 bases, leaving 6 bases not matched to a gene. Germline V lookup: CDR1 SGDLS, CDR2 YYNGEE. CDR3 length: 18 amino acids. CDR3 DNA: TGTGCCAGCAGCGTAGGTCTAGCGGGGGGCCTTAGCACAGATACGCAGTATTTT. Its protein product is CASSVGLAGGLSTDTQYF.

This chain connects TRBV11-2 to TRBJ1-1, with D possibly TRBD1 on 6 matching bases. CDR1 and CDR2 from the germline V gene are SGHAT and FQNNGV. The V end lost 3 bases, the J end lost 5 bases, and 10 bases lay between the germline ends. The CDR3 extends over 13 amino acids. CDR3 nucleotide sequence: TGTGCCAGCAGCTTGGATACAGGGACTGAAGCTTTCTTT. It translates to CASSLDTGTEAFF.

The chain is built from TRBV7-3 and TRBJ2-3, with TRBD2 identical over 11 bases. Trimming cost V 1 base and J 1 base; bases outside gene matches: 10. This CDR3 has 19 amino acids. Germline V lookup: CDR1 SGHTA, CDR2 FQGTGA. CDR3 residues: CASSLSGTSGFWGTDTQYF. The DNA for the CDR3 is TGTGCCAGCAGCTTAAGTGGGACTAGCGGATTCTGGGGCACAGATACGCAGTATTTT. The full variable domain, in which reference TRBV7-3 and TRBJ2-3 provide the parts outside the CDR3, is GAGVSQTPSNKVTEKGKYVELRCDPISGHTALYWYRQSLGQGPEFLIYFQGTGAADDSGLPNDRFFAVRPEGSVSTLKIQRTERGDSAVYLCASSLSGTSGFWGTDTQYFGPGTRLTVL.

This chain links TRBV5-6 with TRBJ1-5; 9 bases fit TRBD1. Losses at the gene ends were 3 bases for V and 3 bases for J; bases not matched to a gene: 7. This CDR3 region has 16 residues. CDR1 SGHDT and CDR2 YYEEEE come from the germline V gene. This chain's CDR3 is CASSSLDRGSNQPQHF. CDR3 nucleotide sequence: TGTGCCAGCAGCTCGCTCGACAGGGGGTCCAATCAGCCCCAGCATTTT.